Shown below are 24 T cell receptor beta chains from a single sample sequenced in a study of beta chain features in type 1 diabetes. TCRB transcripts that were expressed got sequenced, as all of the isolated RNA had been reverse transcribed. Assay used: immunoSEQ multiplex PCR; TCRdb lists only in-frame clones, some missing. The sample consists of 140,000 to 150,000 clones, roughly 50% of them appearing once. Specimen: Tregs from blood. These receptors were obtained from a man between 18 and 35 years old in good health.

This clone was detected a few times. The chain couples TRBV7-3 to TRBJ2-1; 9 nucleotides match TRBD2. CDR1 is SGHTA and CDR2 is FQGTGA in the germline V gene. This CDR3 contains 14 residues. V shed 5 bases, J shed 6 bases, and the junction held 5 bases outside the gene matches. This CDR3 reads CASSDPRGGNEQFF. CDR3 sequence (DNA): TGTGCCAGCAGCGACCCGCGGGGGGGCAATGAGCAGTTCTTC.

This clone was seen more than once but under ten times. V gene TRBV7-2 combines with J gene TRBJ2-7; 7 bases fit TRBD1. V gave up 5 bases and J gave up 3 bases; unmatched junction bases: 4. CDR1 SGHTA and CDR2 FQGNSA come from the germline V gene. This CDR3 contains 13 residues. CDR3 sequence: CASSRDRSYEQYF. DNA for the CDR3: TGTGCCAGCAGCCGGGACAGAAGCTACGAGCAGTACTTC.

The chain uses TRBV6-5 and TRBJ1-2; D unclear. Trimming shortened V by 4 bases and J by 3 bases, and 9 bases separated the two germline ends. The CDR3 runs to 13 residues. The V gene's germline CDR1 is MNHEY and CDR2 SVGAGI. The CDR3 reads CASSSQRYYGYTF. CDR3 nucleotides: TGTGCCAGCAGTTCACAGAGATACTATGGCTACACCTTC.

The chain joins TRBV9 to TRBJ1-1, with 10 nucleotides matching TRBD1. The CDR3 length is 15 residues. The V and J ends lost 3 bases and 7 bases, in that order; junction bases with no gene match: 9. Germline assignment: CDR1 SGDLS and CDR2 YYNGEE. The CDR3 sequence: CASSEGTGDTYEAFF. The CDR3 nucleotides read TGTGCCAGCAGCGAGGGGACAGGGGATACCTATGAAGCTTTCTTT.

The V gene is TRBV19, the J gene TRBJ2-2; D may be TRBD2 (6 bases). The germline V gene encodes CDR1 LNHDA and CDR2 SQIVND (reference sequence). Trimming pared 7 bases from V and 4 bases from J, leaving 16 bases between. This CDR3 has 15 residues. The CDR3: CASKGRRESTGELFF. As DNA, the CDR3 is TGTGCCAGTAAAGGCCGGCGGGAAAGCACCGGGGAGCTGTTTTTT.

This clone has more than one count but fewer than ten. The chain joins TRBV4-1 to TRBJ1-1; D perhaps matches TRBD1 (6 bases). Germline V gene sequence: CDR1 MGHRA, CDR2 YSYEKL. V lost 3 bases to trimming and J lost 1 base, with 15 bases between them. The CDR3 is 16 amino acids. CDR3 bases: TGCGCCAGCAGCCAGAGCCCGACAGGACCGAACACTGAAGCTTTCTTT. It yields the protein CASSQSPTGPNTEAFF.

The chain recombines TRBV18 with TRBJ2-1; 7 bases are a match to TRBD2. The trim removed 1 base at V and 5 bases at J, leaving 8 bases unmatched. The germline CDR1 and CDR2 sequences are KGHSH and LQKENI. This CDR3 region has 16 residues. The CDR3 spells CASSPLGGRVNNEQFF. The CDR3 DNA sequence: TGTGCCAGCTCACCACTTGGTGGGAGGGTTAACAATGAGCAGTTCTTC. Complete variable domain (other parts from reference TRBV18 and TRBJ2-1): NAGVMQNPRHLVRRRGQEARLRCSPMKGHSHVYWYRQLPEEGLKFMVYLQKENIIDESGMPKERFSAEFPKEGPSILRIQQVVRGDSAAYFCASSPLGGRVNNEQFFGPGTRLTVL.

This clone came up a few times. V and J are TRBV7-3 and TRBJ2-2; D is undetermined. Trimming left V 1 base short and J 6 bases short, with 6 bases between. Germline-derived CDR1 and CDR2 are SGHTA and FQGTGA. This CDR3 is built from 13 residues. As DNA, the CDR3 is TGTGCCAGCAGCTTAATAGTTTCCGGGGAGCTGTTTTTT. It codes for CASSLIVSGELFF.

The genes are TRBV12-2 and TRBJ2-1; the listed D gene, TRBD2, was not tested against the DNA. TRBV12-2 is shown as a pseudogene. The CDR3 extends over 16 amino acids. CDR3 loop: CASRFSSVDSVNEQFF. The CDR3 DNA sequence: TGTGCAAGTCGCTTCTCTAGCGTCGATTCCGTCAATGAGCAGTTCTTC.

The chain carries TRBV10-3 and TRBJ1-6; 8 nucleotides align to TRBD1. V was clipped by 8 bases and J by 7 bases; unmatched bases: 13. CDR1 ENHRY and CDR2 SYGVKD come from the germline V gene. The CDR3 is 16 residues long. The DNA of the CDR3 is TGTGCCATCCAAGAGACAGACAGGGGAGGCAATTCACCCCTCCACTTT. Translating it yields CAIQETDRGGNSPLHF.

This chain connects TRBV7-2 to TRBJ2-1; 10 nucleotides match TRBD2. V lost 0 bases and J lost 7; bases outside the gene matches: 6. Germline values: CDR1 SGHTA, CDR2 FQGNSA. There are 16 residues in the CDR3. The CDR3 protein is CASSLASGGAINEQFF. CDR3 in DNA: TGTGCCAGCAGCTTAGCCAGCGGGGGGGCCATAAATGAGCAGTTCTTC. The complete variable domain, with remaining parts taken from reference TRBV7-2 and TRBJ2-1, reads GAGVSQSPSNKVTEKGKDVELRCDPISGHTALYWYRQSLGQGLEFLIYFQGNSAPDKSGLPSDRFSAERTGGSVSTLTIQRTQQEDSAVYLCASSLASGGAINEQFFGPGTRLTVL.

V is TRBV7-2 and J is TRBJ2-7; 9 positions agree with TRBD2. V shed 1 base and J 0 bases; nucleotides not matched to a gene: 4. This CDR3 has 16 residues. The germline V gene encodes CDR1 SGHTA and CDR2 FQGNSA. The chain's CDR3 is CASSLEAGGLSYEQYF. The DNA for the CDR3 is TGTGCCAGCAGCTTAGAGGCGGGGGGGCTCTCCTACGAGCAGTACTTC.

The chain combines TRBV25-1 with TRBJ2-2; D possibly corresponds to TRBD2 (6 bases). Between the trimmed V and J ends, which lost 0 bases and 6 bases, there was a span of 14 bases. This CDR3 region has 16 residues. Germline CDR1 and CDR2: MGHDK and SYGVNS. CDR3 nucleotide sequence: TGTGCCAGCAGTGAATACTACTACCGGGAGCCCGGGGAGCTGTTTTTT. Its translation is CASSEYYYREPGELFF.

This chain joins TRBV4-2 and TRBJ2-5; D remains ambiguous. V lost 4 bases to trimming and J lost 5 bases, with 14 bases between them. Germline V gene lookup returns CDR1 LGHNA and CDR2 YNFKEQ. The CDR3 is 14 residues long. The CDR3 DNA is TGTGCCAGCAGCCCGCGTGGAGAGTGGGAGACCCAGTACTTC. Translating it yields CASSPRGEWETQYF.

DNA of the CDR3: TGTGCCAGCAGCTTTTCGGGACAGGGAGGGCAGTTCTTC. Translation: CASSFSGQGGQFF. The chain carries TRBV7-2 and TRBJ2-1, with 9 bases matching TRBD1. V dropped 3 bases and J dropped 12; count of bases not matched to a gene: 6. From germline, CDR1 is SGHTA and CDR2 FQGNSA. The CDR3 totals 13 residues. The variable domain in full, completed from reference TRBV7-2 and TRBJ2-1, reads GAGVSQSPSNKVTEKGKDVELRCDPISGHTALYWYRQSLGQGLEFLIYFQGNSAPDKSGLPSDRFSAERTGGSVSTLTIQRTQQEDSAVYLCASSFSGQGGQFFGPGTRLTVL.

V and J are TRBV19 and TRBJ2-1; D is perhaps TRBD1 (5 bases). Trimming left V 5 bases short and J 2 bases short, with 16 bases between. Germline V gives CDR1 LNHDA, CDR2 SQIVND (reference sequence). The CDR3 length is 16 residues. CDR3 DNA sequence: TGTGCCAGTAGTTCCAGTGGGGCCCTCCCCTACAATGAGCAGTTCTTC. It yields the protein CASSSSGALPYNEQFF.

This clone was seen only a few times. The chain links TRBV5-1 to TRBJ2-7; tentative D call: TRBD2 (6 bases). Deletions cut 3 bases from V and 0 bases from J, with 10 bases between. The CDR3 spans 14 residues. CDR1 and CDR2 (germline): SGHRS, YFSETQ. CDR3 sequence reads: CASSWASVSYEQYF. The CDR3 bases are TGCGCCAGCAGCTGGGCTAGCGTCTCCTACGAGCAGTACTTC.

J is TRBJ2-7 and V is TRBV19, with 10 bases identical to TRBD1. CDR1 and CDR2 from the germline V gene are LNHDA and SQIVND (reference sequence). Germline trimming cut 2 bases from V and 3 bases from J; bases unmatched to any gene: 7. The CDR3 runs 16 residues. The DNA for the CDR3 is TGTGCCAGTAGTATAACCTCGGGACAGGGGCTCTACGAGCAGTACTTC. Translating it yields CASSITSGQGLYEQYF.

This clone was recorded once. This rearrangement joins TRBV18 to TRBJ1-6; a possible D gene is TRBD1 (6 bases). V was clipped by 6 bases and J by 10 bases, with 16 bases between them. Germline CDR1 KGHSH, CDR2 LQKENI. The CDR3 spans 14 residues. CDR3 protein: CASSRGTSLSPLHF. Here the CDR3 DNA reads TGTGCCAGCTCCCGTGGGACATCCCTATCACCCCTCCACTTT.

This clone has just a few counts. The rearrangement uses TRBV7-2 and TRBJ1-6; TRBD1 aligns across 7 bases. Germline CDR1 reads SGHTA; CDR2 reads FQGNSA. Losses at the gene ends were 5 bases for V and 0 bases for J; bases not matched to a gene: 10. This CDR3 spans 18 amino acids. The CDR3 sequence: CASSTRQGRSSYNSPLHF. The CDR3 nucleotides read TGTGCCAGCAGCACGAGACAGGGAAGGAGCTCCTATAATTCACCCCTCCACTTT.

Only a few counts were recorded for this clone. The rearrangement uses TRBV19 and TRBJ1-5; TRBD1 is a possible D gene (6 bases). The CDR3 covers 14 residues. From germline, CDR1 is LNHDA and CDR2 SQIVND (reference sequence). Trimming removed 3 bases at V and 5 bases at J, with 11 bases between. The CDR3 bases are TGTGCCAGTAGTATTGGGGGGGCTGATCAGCCCCAGCATTTT. Amino acid sequence: CASSIGGADQPQHF.

J is TRBJ1-1 and V is TRBV18; perhaps TRBD1 as D (5 bases). Germline lookup yields CDR1 KGHSH and CDR2 LQKENI. The CDR3 extends over 16 amino acids. Trimming cost V 1 base and J 2 bases, with 14 bases left between them. DNA for the CDR3: TGTGCCAGCTCACCACTGGCGACAGTGACTAACACTGAAGCTTTCTTT. Protein product: CASSPLATVTNTEAFF.

The chain uses TRBV2 and TRBJ2-6; TRBD2 matches at 11 bases. After removal of 5 bases from V and 0 bases from J, the junction contained 3 bases not matched to a gene. The germline CDR1 and CDR2 sequences are SNHLY and FYNNEI. The CDR3 has 17 residues. CDR3 sequence: CASSQGLAASGANVLTF. The CDR3 DNA sequence: TGTGCCAGCAGTCAGGGACTAGCGGCCTCTGGGGCCAACGTCCTGACTTTC.

The chain recombines TRBV10-3 with TRBJ1-4; 10 bases fit TRBD1. J was trimmed by 8 bases and V by 8 bases; bases with no gene match: 5. Germline assignment: CDR1 ENHRY and CDR2 SYGVKD. The CDR3 runs 13 residues. For the CDR3, the DNA is TGTGCCATCGGGACAGGGGACGGGGAAAAACTGTTTTTT. Translating gives CAIGTGDGEKLFF.